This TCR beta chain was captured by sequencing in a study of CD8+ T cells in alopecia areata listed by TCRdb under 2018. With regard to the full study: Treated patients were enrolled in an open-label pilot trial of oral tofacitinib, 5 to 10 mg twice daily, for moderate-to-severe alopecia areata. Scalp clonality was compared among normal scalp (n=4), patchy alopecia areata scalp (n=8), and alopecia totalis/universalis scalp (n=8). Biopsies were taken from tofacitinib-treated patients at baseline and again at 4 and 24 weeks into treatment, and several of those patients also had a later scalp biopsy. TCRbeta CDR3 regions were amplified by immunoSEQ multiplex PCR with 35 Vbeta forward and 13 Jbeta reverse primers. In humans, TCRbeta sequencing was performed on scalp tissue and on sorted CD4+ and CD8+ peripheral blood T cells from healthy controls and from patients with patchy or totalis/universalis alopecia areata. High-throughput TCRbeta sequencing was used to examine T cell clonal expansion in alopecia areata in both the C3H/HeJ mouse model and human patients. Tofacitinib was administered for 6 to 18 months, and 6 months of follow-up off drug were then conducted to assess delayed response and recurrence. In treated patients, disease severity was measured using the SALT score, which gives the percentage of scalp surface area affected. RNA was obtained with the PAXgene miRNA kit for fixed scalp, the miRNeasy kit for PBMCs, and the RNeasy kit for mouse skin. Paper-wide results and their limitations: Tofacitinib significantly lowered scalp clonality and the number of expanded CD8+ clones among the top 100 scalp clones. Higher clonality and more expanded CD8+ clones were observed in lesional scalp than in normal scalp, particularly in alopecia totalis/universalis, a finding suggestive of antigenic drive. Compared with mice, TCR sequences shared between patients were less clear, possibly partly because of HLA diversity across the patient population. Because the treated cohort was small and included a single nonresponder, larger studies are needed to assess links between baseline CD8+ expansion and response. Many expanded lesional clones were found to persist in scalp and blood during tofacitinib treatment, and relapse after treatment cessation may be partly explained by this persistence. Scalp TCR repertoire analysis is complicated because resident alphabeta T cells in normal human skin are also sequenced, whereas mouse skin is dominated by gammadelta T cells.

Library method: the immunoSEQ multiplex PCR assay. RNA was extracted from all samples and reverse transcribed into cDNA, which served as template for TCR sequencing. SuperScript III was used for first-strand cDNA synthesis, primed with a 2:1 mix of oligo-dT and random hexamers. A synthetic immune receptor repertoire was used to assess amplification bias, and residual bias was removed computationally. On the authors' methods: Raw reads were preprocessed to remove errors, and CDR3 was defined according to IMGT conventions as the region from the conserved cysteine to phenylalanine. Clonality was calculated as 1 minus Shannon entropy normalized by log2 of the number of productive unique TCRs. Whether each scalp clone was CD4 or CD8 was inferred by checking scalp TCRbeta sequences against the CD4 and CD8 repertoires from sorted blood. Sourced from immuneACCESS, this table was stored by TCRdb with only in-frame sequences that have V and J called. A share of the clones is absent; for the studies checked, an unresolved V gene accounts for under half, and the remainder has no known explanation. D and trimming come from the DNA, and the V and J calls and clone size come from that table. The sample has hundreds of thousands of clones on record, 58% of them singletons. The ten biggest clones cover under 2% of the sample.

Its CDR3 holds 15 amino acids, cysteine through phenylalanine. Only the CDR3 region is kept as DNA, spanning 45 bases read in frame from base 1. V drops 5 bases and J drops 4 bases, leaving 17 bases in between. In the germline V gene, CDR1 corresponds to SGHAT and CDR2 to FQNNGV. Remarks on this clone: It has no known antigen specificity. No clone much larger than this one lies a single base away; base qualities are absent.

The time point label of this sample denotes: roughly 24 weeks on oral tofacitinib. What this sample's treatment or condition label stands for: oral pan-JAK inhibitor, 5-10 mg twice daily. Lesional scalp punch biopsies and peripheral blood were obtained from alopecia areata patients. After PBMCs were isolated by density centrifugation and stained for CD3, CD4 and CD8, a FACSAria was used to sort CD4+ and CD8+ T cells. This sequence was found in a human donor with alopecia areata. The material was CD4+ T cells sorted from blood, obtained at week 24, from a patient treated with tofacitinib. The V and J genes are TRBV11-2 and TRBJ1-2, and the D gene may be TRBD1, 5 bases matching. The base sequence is TGTGCCAGCAGCCCCATGGGGGGGATCGGCTATGGCTACACCTTC. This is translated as CASSPMGGIGYGYTF.